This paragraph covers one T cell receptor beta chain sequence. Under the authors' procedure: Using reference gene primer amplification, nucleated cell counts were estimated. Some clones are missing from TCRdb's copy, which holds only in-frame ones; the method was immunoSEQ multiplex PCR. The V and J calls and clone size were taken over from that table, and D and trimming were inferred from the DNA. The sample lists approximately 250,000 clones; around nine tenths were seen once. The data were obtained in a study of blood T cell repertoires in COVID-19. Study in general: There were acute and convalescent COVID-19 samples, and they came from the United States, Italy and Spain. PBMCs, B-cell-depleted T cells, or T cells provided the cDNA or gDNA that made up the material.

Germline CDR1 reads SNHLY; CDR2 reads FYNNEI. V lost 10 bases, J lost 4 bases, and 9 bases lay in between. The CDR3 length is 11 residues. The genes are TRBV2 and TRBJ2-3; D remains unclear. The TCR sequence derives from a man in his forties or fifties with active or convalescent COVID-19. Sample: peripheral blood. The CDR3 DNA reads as TGTGCCATAACCCGGGCAGATACGCAGTATTTT. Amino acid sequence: CAITRADTQYF.